This record covers a single TCR beta chain. No antigen is known for it. No base quality values were provided; no much bigger clone lies one nucleotide off. The protocol used for the library was the immunoSEQ multiplex PCR assay. The TCRbeta CDR3 region and neighboring sequences were amplified from pancreatic genomic DNA and then sequenced. The paper's processing steps were these. Repertoire diversity was assessed as a mean normalized Shannon-Wiener index, and productive clonality and productive rearrangement counts were also measured. The nonparametric Mann-Whitney U test was used to compare repertoire metrics between controls and chronic pancreatitis. Shared clonotypes were defined as CDR3beta sequences with identical amino acid composition and length across subjects. In its TCRdb copy, this immuneACCESS table keeps in-frame sequences only and misses some clones. Where compared with another copy, unresolved V genes explain less than half of these, and the others have no known cause. Clone size and the V and J calls come from that table; the DNA yielded D and trimming. For this sample the table gives 13,000 to 15,000 clones, of which roughly 70% were detected only once. Jointly, the top ten make up 11% to 15% of the sample.

This entry belongs to a study of immune characteristics of hereditary and idiopathic chronic pancreatitis. In the study overall: The study examined local immune cells and TCRbeta repertoires in the pancreas in hereditary and idiopathic chronic pancreatitis, using control pancreases from organ donors for comparison. TCRbeta sequencing was performed on roughly 5 control pancreases, roughly seven hereditary chronic pancreatitis pancreases and roughly 6 idiopathic chronic pancreatitis pancreases. Minimal in vitro experimental manipulation of pancreas-infiltrating T cells was the reason the gDNA-based approach was selected. On the study overall, not on this receptor specifically: Vbeta-Jbeta gene family usage, including TRBV10, TRBV19, TRBV23 and TRBV5, differed between hereditary and idiopathic chronic pancreatitis. Among approximately 12 chronic pancreatitis patients, the number of productive TCR rearrangements showed a positive correlation with disease severity scores. Both chronic pancreatitis groups showed significantly increased TCRbeta repertoire diversity and reduced clonality versus controls. The study did not include chronic pancreatitis caused by alcohol use. Because patient tissue could be obtained only at the time of TPIAT, differences in disease duration may have affected the immune findings.

Per the germline V gene, MNHNS is the CDR1 and SASEGT is the CDR2. The V end loses 2 bases and the J end loses 3 bases, and a stretch of 11 bases separates them. Counted from cysteine to phenylalanine, this CDR3 has 16 amino acids. Of the read, only the CDR3 DNA is kept; its 48 bases are in frame from base 1. Pancreas tissue with chronic pancreatitis was obtained from patients having total pancreatectomy with islet autotransplantation (TPIAT). No known history of diabetes was present in the included chronic pancreatitis patients. For TCRbeta sequencing, genomic DNA was extracted directly from bulk pancreas tissue without sorting T cells. Pancreas tissues from patients and organ donors were collected consecutively at two US centers.

Rearrangement joined TRBV6-1 to TRBJ2-6, with a tentative D gene TRBD2 over 5 matching bases. This TCR came from a human donor with chronic pancreatitis. The sequenced material came from pancreas tissue with hereditary chronic pancreatitis. Read as DNA, the sequence is TGTGCCAGCAGTGAAAAGAGCGGTATTGGGGCCAACGTCCTGACTTTC. Its product reads: CASSEKSGIGANVLTF.